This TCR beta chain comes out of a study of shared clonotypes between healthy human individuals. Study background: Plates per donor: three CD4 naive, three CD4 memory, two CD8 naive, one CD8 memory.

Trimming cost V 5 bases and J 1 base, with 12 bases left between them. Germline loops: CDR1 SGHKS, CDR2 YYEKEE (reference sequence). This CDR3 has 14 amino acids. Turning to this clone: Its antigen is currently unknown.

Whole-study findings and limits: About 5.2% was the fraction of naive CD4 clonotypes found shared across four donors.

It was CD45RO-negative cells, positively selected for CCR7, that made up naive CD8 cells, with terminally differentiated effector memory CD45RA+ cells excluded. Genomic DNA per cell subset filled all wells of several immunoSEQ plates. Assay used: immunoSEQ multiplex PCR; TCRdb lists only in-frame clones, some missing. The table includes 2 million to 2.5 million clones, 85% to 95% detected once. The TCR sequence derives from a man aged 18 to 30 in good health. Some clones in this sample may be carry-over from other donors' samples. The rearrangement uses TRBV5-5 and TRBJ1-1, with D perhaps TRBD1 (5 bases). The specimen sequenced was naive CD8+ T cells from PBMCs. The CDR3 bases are TGTGCCAGCAGGGAATGGAGGGGGAACACTGAAGCTTTCTTT. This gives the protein CASREWRGNTEAFF.